These 6 T cell receptor beta chains were sequenced from one sample in a study of cytomegalovirus exposure and HLA in healthy donors. The PCR used 60 Vbeta and 13 Jbeta primers. Using immunoSEQ multiplex PCR, the repertoire was profiled, and TCRdb retains in-frame clones only, with some absent. The sample consists of more than 85,000 clones, less than 70% of them appearing once. Sequenced: PBMCs. All receptors derive from a woman in her 70s in good health and CMV-seropositive.

This sequence joins TRBV18 and TRBJ1-2; 11 positions match TRBD1. The V gene end was trimmed by 2 bases and the J gene end by 6 bases; junction bases not matched to a gene: 8. The CDR3 runs to 16 residues. The germline V gene has CDR1 KGHSH and CDR2 LQKENI. CDR3 amino acids: CASSPKPPGQGDGYTF. In DNA form, the CDR3 reads TGTGCCAGCTCACCAAAGCCCCCGGGACAGGGGGATGGCTACACCTTC.

The genes are TRBV27 and TRBJ2-7; 7 bases agree with TRBD2. Trimming cost V 4 bases and J 2 bases; bases outside gene matches: 5. The CDR3 is 14 residues long. Germline V gene lookup returns CDR1 MNHEY and CDR2 SMNVEV (reference sequence). CDR3 protein: CASSSGLSTYEQYF. The DNA of the CDR3 is TGTGCCAGCAGTTCGGGACTATCGACCTACGAGCAGTACTTC.

This clone was counted a single time. The chain couples TRBV27 to TRBJ2-5; 13 nucleotides line up with TRBD2. The ends lost 5 bases at V and 4 bases at J; junction bases unmatched: 4. Germline CDR1 is MNHEY and CDR2 is SMNVEV (reference sequence). The CDR3 consists of 15 residues. The CDR3 reads CASSKLAGGRETQYF. CDR3 DNA sequence: TGTGCCAGCAGTAAACTAGCGGGGGGGCGAGAGACCCAGTACTTC.

This clone was seen only a few times. V and J are TRBV10-3 and TRBJ2-5; the D gene is possibly TRBD1 (5 bases). The length of the CDR3 is 13 residues. Per germline, CDR1 ENHRY and CDR2 SYGVKD. Between the trimmed V and J ends, which lost 3 bases and 2 bases, there was a span of 7 bases. CDR3 protein: CAISDRDQETQYF. The DNA for the CDR3 is TGTGCCATCAGTGACAGGGATCAAGAGACCCAGTACTTC.

The gene calls are TRBV7-2 and TRBJ1-2; tentative D call: TRBD1 (6 bases). Trimming cost V 5 bases and J 2 bases, with 9 bases left between them. This CDR3 spans 13 amino acids. CDR1 is SGHTA, CDR2 FQGNSA, per germline. The CDR3, as DNA: TGTGCCAGCAGCCCGGACAGCAACTATGGCTACACCTTC. The encoded protein is CASSPDSNYGYTF.

The rearrangement links TRBV15 to TRBJ2-5; tentative D call: TRBD1 (7 bases). The CDR3 has 15 residues. V lost 3 bases to trimming and J lost 4 bases, with 15 bases between them. The V gene's germline CDR1 is LNHNV and CDR2 YYDKDF (reference sequence). CDR3 sequence: CATSSDREDRETQYF. The CDR3 bases are TGTGCCACCAGCAGTGACAGGGAGGATCGAGAGACCCAGTACTTC. Full variable domain (missing parts from reference TRBV15 and TRBJ2-5): DAMVIQNPRYQVTQFGKPVTLSCSQTLNHNVMYWYQQKSSQAPKLLFHYYDKDFNNEADTPDNFQSRRPNTSFCFLDIRSPGLGDTAMYLCATSSDREDRETQYFGPGTRLLVL.